The 21 T cell receptor beta chains below all came from one sample that was sequenced in a study of radiation and T cells in renal cell carcinoma. Stated time point: baseline pretreatment blood. As for treatment: 15 Gy SBRT to primary tumor, nephrectomy 4 weeks later. Clones were sequenced by immunoSEQ multiplex PCR, and TCRdb holds only the in-frame ones, with some missing. The sample includes about 130,000 clones, roughly 80% of them seen just once. The sequenced sample was blood, obtained from a patient whose treatment included radiotherapy and nephrectomy. The receptors originated from an older woman with renal cell carcinoma.

V gene TRBV6-1 combines with J gene TRBJ2-2; 7 nucleotides match TRBD1. This CDR3 has 15 amino acids. V was clipped by 8 bases and J by 3 bases; unmatched bases: 9. Germline V CDR1 and CDR2: MNHNS, SASEGT. In nucleotides, the CDR3 is TGTGCCAGCTTCTTTACAGGGGTTCACACCGGGGAGCTGTTTTTT. Its translation is CASFFTGVHTGELFF.

This rearrangement joins TRBV6-1 to TRBJ2-7, with 7 bases lining up with TRBD2. The germline V gene encodes CDR1 MNHNS and CDR2 SASEGT. The CDR3 is 14 residues long. V lost 4 bases and J lost 3; bases outside the gene matches: 6. CDR3 sequence (DNA): TGTGCCAGCAGTGGGGGGAGGGGCCTCTACGAGCAGTACTTC. Protein product: CASSGGRGLYEQYF.

The gene calls are TRBV7-3 and TRBJ1-5; tentatively, D is TRBD1 (5 bases). V was clipped by 5 bases and J by 4 bases, with 18 bases between them. Germline V CDR1 and CDR2: SGHTA, FQGTGA. CDR3 size: 16 residues. CDR3 in amino acids: CASSGMDNPINQPQHF. In DNA, the CDR3 is TGTGCCAGCAGCGGTATGGACAACCCAATAAATCAGCCCCAGCATTTT. The whole variable domain, filled in from reference TRBV7-3 and TRBJ1-5, reads GAGVSQTPSNKVTEKGKYVELRCDPISGHTALYWYRQSLGQGPEFLIYFQGTGAADDSGLPNDRFFAVRPEGSVSTLKIQRTERGDSAVYLCASSGMDNPINQPQHFGDGTRLSIL.

About this clone itself: Germline and junction disagree at one end, which may indicate a read error. The rearrangement joins TRBV6-1 to TRBJ2-7; maybe TRBD1 (6 bases). CDR3 size: 16 residues. CDR1 and CDR2 (germline): MNHNS, SASEGT. The CDR3 protein is CASSEAGRGRTYQQYF. Written as DNA, the CDR3 is TGTGCCAGCAGTGAAGCTGGCAGGGGCCGGACCTACCAGCAGTACTTC.

The chain carries TRBV19 and TRBJ2-5; a weak D match, TRBD2 (5 bases). This CDR3 region has 13 residues. Germline assignment: CDR1 LNHDA and CDR2 SQIVND (reference sequence). Between the trimmed V and J ends, which lost 7 bases and 5 bases, there was a span of 14 bases. CDR3 amino acids: CASKGSAGETQYF. Here the CDR3 DNA reads TGTGCCAGTAAGGGAAGCGCGGGCGAGACCCAGTACTTC.

This chain uses TRBV28 with TRBJ1-5; 11 nucleotides match TRBD1. Germline V CDR1 and CDR2: MDHEN, SYDVKM. V gave up 2 bases and J gave up 5 bases; unmatched junction bases: 5. This CDR3 region has 16 residues. CDR3 in amino acids: CASSLRRDRGYQPQHF. CDR3 sequence (DNA): TGTGCCAGCAGTTTAAGGAGGGACAGGGGGTATCAGCCCCAGCATTTT.

This chain joins TRBV2 and TRBJ2-2; no firm D call. The CDR3 extends over 14 amino acids. V was pared by 4 bases and J by 4 bases, with 10 bases between. Germline assignment: CDR1 SNHLY and CDR2 FYNNEI. The DNA of the CDR3 is TGTGCCAGCAGTGTTAAAGGGTTCACCGGGGAGCTGTTTTTT. It yields the protein CASSVKGFTGELFF.

The chain employs TRBV4-2 and TRBJ2-5; D gene ambiguous. CDR3 length equals 11 residues. Germline V CDR1 and CDR2: LGHNA, YNFKEQ. The ends were cut back, 4 bases at V and 5 bases at J, with 5 bases in the middle. The CDR3 protein is CASSRLETQYF. CDR3 sequence (DNA): TGTGCCAGCAGCCGGCTCGAGACCCAGTACTTC.

The chain links TRBV18 to TRBJ1-1; a weak D match, TRBD1 (6 bases). Trimming cost V 4 bases and J 0 bases, with 15 bases left between them. CDR3 length equals 16 residues. Looked up from germline, CDR1 is KGHSH and CDR2 is LQKENI. The CDR3 loop reads CASSQTQDRLNTEAFF. The CDR3, as DNA: TGTGCCAGCTCACAGACCCAGGACAGATTGAACACTGAAGCTTTCTTT.

V usage is TRBV19 and J usage is TRBJ1-5; 7 positions match TRBD1. There are 14 residues in the CDR3. After removal of 6 bases from V and 2 bases from J, the junction contained 4 bases not matched to a gene. Germline values: CDR1 LNHDA, CDR2 SQIVND (reference sequence). The CDR3 DNA is TGTGCCAGTAGCGCCGGGACAGGCAATCAGCCCCAGCATTTT. Its translation: CASSAGTGNQPQHF.

This clone appeared a few times. The chain combines TRBV10-1 with TRBJ2-7, with TRBD1 matching 10 bases. Germline lookup yields CDR1 WNHNN and CDR2 SYGVQD (reference sequence). V lost 0 bases, J lost 5 bases, and 7 bases stayed unmatched. The CDR3 runs to 16 residues. CDR3 nucleotides: TGCGCCAGCAGTGAGTCGTCCGGACAGGGGGACCACGAGCAGTACTTC. It codes for CASSESSGQGDHEQYF.

This clone appeared a single time. The genes are TRBV2 and TRBJ1-4; D might be TRBD1 (5 bases). Germline V gene sequence: CDR1 SNHLY, CDR2 FYNNEI. The CDR3 length is 15 residues. V was pared by 0 bases and J by 8 bases, with 13 bases between. The CDR3 here is CASSEAGQGGEKLFF. The CDR3 DNA follows: TGTGCCAGCAGTGAAGCTGGGCAGGGCGGCGAAAAACTGTTTTTT.

The V and J genes are TRBV5-4 and TRBJ1-1; D unresolved. CDR3 size: 14 residues. V lost 1 base, J lost 6 bases, and 13 bases lay in between. The germline CDR1 and CDR2 sequences are SGHNT and YYREEE (reference sequence). CDR3: CASSLFEGYAEAFF. CDR3 sequence (DNA): TGTGCCAGCAGCTTGTTCGAGGGCTACGCTGAAGCTTTCTTT.

The V gene is TRBV29-1, the J gene TRBJ2-5; tentatively, D is TRBD1 (6 bases). The CDR3 runs 16 residues. The germline V gene has CDR1 SQVTM and CDR2 ANQGSEA. The ends were cut back, 2 bases at V and 2 bases at J, with 18 bases in the middle. CDR3 sequence reads: CSVERRQGIWQETQYF. CDR3 coding DNA: TGCAGCGTTGAACGGAGGCAGGGGATATGGCAAGAGACCCAGTACTTC.

The chain couples TRBV4-1 to TRBJ2-5; tentative D call: TRBD2 (5 bases). The DNA matches TRBJ2-7 better at its end, which makes the J call doubtful. Per germline, CDR1 MGHRA and CDR2 YSYEKL. The CDR3 spans 14 residues. CDR3 amino acids: CASSQGNGAYEQYF. The CDR3, as DNA: TGCGCCAGCAGCCAAGGTAACGGGGCCTACGAGCAGTACTTC.

The V gene is TRBV27, the J gene TRBJ2-1; D ambiguous. CDR3 size: 13 residues. Germline V gene sequence: CDR1 MNHEY, CDR2 SMNVEV (reference sequence). Trimming cost V 3 bases and J 6 bases, with 9 bases left between them. This CDR3 is CASSFILGNEQFF. The CDR3 coding sequence is TGTGCCAGCAGTTTCATTCTAGGCAATGAGCAGTTCTTC.

The rearrangement links TRBV5-6 to TRBJ2-7; D ambiguous. This CDR3 spans 15 amino acids. V lost 0 bases and J 7 bases, leaving 17 bases between the germline ends. CDR1 and CDR2 (germline): SGHDT, YYEEEE. The CDR3 DNA is TGTGCCAGCAGCTTGGTTGACCACAGACAAGCGGAGCAGTACTTC. Translated: CASSLVDHRQAEQYF.

This clone was recorded a few times. J is TRBJ1-1 and V is TRBV7-2; the D is unclear. This CDR3 has 13 residues. V lost 2 bases, J lost 1 base, and 5 bases lay in between. In germline, CDR1 is SGHTA, CDR2 FQGNSA. The CDR3 bases are TGTGCCAGCAGCTTAAGGGCGAACACTGAAGCTTTCTTT. It is translated as CASSLRANTEAFF.

The J gene is TRBJ2-5, the V gene TRBV19; tentative D call: TRBD2 (7 bases). The CDR3 totals 14 residues. With 6 bases removed from V and 0 bases from J, the gap between germline ends came to 11 bases. In germline, CDR1 is LNHDA, CDR2 SQIVND (reference sequence). The CDR3 loop reads CASSRGGNQETQYF. The CDR3 coding sequence is TGTGCCAGTAGCAGGGGAGGGAACCAAGAGACCCAGTACTTC. Based on the CDR3 plus reference TRBV19 and TRBJ2-5, the full variable domain is DGGITQSPKYLFRKEGQNVTLSCEQNLNHDAMYWYRQDPGQGLRLIYYSQIVNDFQKGDIAEGYSVSREKKESFPLTVTSAQKNPTAFYLCASSRGGNQETQYFGPGTRLLVL.

CDR3 nucleotides: TGTGCCTGGAGTGGAGTAAAATCACCCCTCCACTTT. It translates to CAWSGVKSPLHF. The rearrangement joins TRBV30 to TRBJ1-6; D is uncertain. The germline V gene has CDR1 GTSNPN and CDR2 SVGIG (reference sequence). The CDR3 length is 12 residues. With 1 base removed from V and 10 bases from J, the gap between germline ends came to 8 bases. Complete variable domain (other parts from reference TRBV30 and TRBJ1-6): SQTIHQWPATLVQPVGSPLSLECTVEGTSNPNLYWYRQAAGRGLQLLFYSVGIGQISSEVPQNLSASRPQDRQFILSSKKLLLSDSGFYLCAWSGVKSPLHFGNGTRLTVT.

This clone has just a few counts. The chain carries TRBV11-2 and TRBJ1-1; 7 bases match TRBD1. Germline CDR1 SGHAT, CDR2 FQNNGV. The CDR3 runs 12 residues. V shed 1 base and J 10 bases; nucleotides not matched to a gene: 3. CDR3 DNA: TGTGCCAGCAGCTTAGGACAGGGATCAGCTTTCTTT. The encoded protein is CASSLGQGSAFF. The complete variable domain, with remaining parts taken from reference TRBV11-2 and TRBJ1-1, reads EAGVAQSPRYKIIEKRQSVAFWCNPISGHATLYWYQQILGQGPKLLIQFQNNGVVDDSQLPKDRFSAERLKGVDSTLKIQPAKLEDSAVYLCASSLGQGSAFFGQGTRLTVV.